A single sample is the source of the 10 T cell receptor beta chains below, sequenced in a study of T cells after yellow fever vaccination. One entry per CDR3 protein, called by TCRdb with MiXCR from the 5' RACE reads. This table has around 140,000 distinct CDR3 sequences, roughly 8.2% appearing once. Sequenced here: CD4+ T cells sorted from PBMCs, sampled 5 days after the yellow fever booster vaccination. The receptors originated from a man aged 30 to 39 who received the YFV17D yellow fever vaccine.

In its sample, this clonotype was seen many times. This chain links TRBV10-3 with TRBJ2-3; TRBD2 matches at 15 bases. The CDR3 extends over 22 amino acids. CDR1 is ENHRY and CDR2 is SYGVKD in the germline V gene. The V and J ends lost 6 bases and 2 bases, in that order; junction bases with no gene match: 21. The CDR3 nucleotides read TGTGCCATCAGCTGGAGAAGGAAACCGGGACTAGCGGGAGGAAATAACACAGATACGCAGTATTTT. Protein: CAISWRRKPGLAGGNNTDTQYF.

This clonotype was counted at least ten times. The chain combines TRBV11-2 with TRBJ2-2, with TRBD2 matching 9 bases. CDR1 and CDR2 (germline): SGHAT, FQNNGV. There are 16 residues in the CDR3. Unmatched junction bases numbered 8, after V lost 3 bases and J lost 6 bases. In nucleotides, the CDR3 is TGTGCCAGCAGCTTTAGCGGGAGTGTTGTAGCCGGGGAGCTGTTTTTT. This gives the protein CASSFSGSVVAGELFF.

The CDR3 sequence is CASTRGVGEKLFF. The CDR3 DNA is TGTGCCTCTACCCGGGGGGTGGGTGAAAAACTGTTTTTT. The chain recombines TRBV28 with TRBJ1-4, with a tentative D call TRBD1 (5 bases). This CDR3 spans 13 amino acids. Germline CDR1 reads MDHEN; CDR2 reads SYDVKM. Trimming took off 11 bases at V and 7 bases at J, with 17 bases between the two ends.

A few counts support this clonotype. The V call is TRBV7-9, the J call TRBJ2-3, with 8 bases matching TRBD2. CDR1 and CDR2 from the germline V gene are SEHNR and FQNEAQ (reference sequence). The CDR3 has 16 residues. After removal of 0 bases from V and 5 bases from J, the junction contained 7 bases not matched to a gene. Written as DNA, the CDR3 is TGTGCCAGCAGCTTAGCGGCGGGAGGCACCGGAGATACGCAGTATTTT. Translating it yields CASSLAAGGTGDTQYF.

A word on this clonotype: This may be a read error, as it is one base from a much larger clone. The rearrangement joins TRBV3-1 to TRBJ2-1, with 12 nucleotides matching TRBD1. V gave up 7 bases and J gave up 8 bases; unmatched junction bases: 9. Germline V gene sequence: CDR1 LGHDT, CDR2 YNNKEL (reference sequence). This CDR3 has 15 residues. CDR3 protein: CASTHPGQGAYEQFF. Here the CDR3 DNA reads TGTGCCAGCACCCATCCGGGACAGGGGGCCTATGAGCAGTTCTTC.

This clonotype came up many times. CDR3 nucleotides: TGTGCCAGCAGTCGGATTCTAGCGGGCGGGGAGACCCAGTACTTC. Translated: CASSRILAGGETQYF. This chain connects TRBV12-3 or TRBV12-4 to TRBJ2-5; 8 nucleotides align to TRBD2. The CDR3 covers 15 residues. The ends lost 5 bases at V and 5 bases at J; junction bases unmatched: 10.

This clonotype was observed at least ten times. This chain connects TRBV21-1 to TRBJ2-1. TRBV21-1 is termed a pseudogene. The CDR3 runs 10 residues. CDR3 in amino acids: CASSKGGWFF. DNA of the CDR3: TGTGCCAGCAGCAAAGGCGGATGGTTCTTC.

This clonotype showed up many times. The CDR3 DNA is TGCAGTGCTAGCGGTGCAGGCACAGATACGCAGTATTTT. Translated: CSASGAGTDTQYF. The J gene is TRBJ2-3, the V gene TRBV20-1; D remains unclear. The CDR3 is 13 amino acids. Germline CDR1 DFQATT, CDR2 SNEGSKA (reference sequence). V lost 3 bases and J lost 1, with 8 bases in between.

This clonotype was observed at least ten times. The chain joins TRBV18 to TRBJ2-6; D is possibly TRBD1 (5 bases). The germline V gene encodes CDR1 KGHSH and CDR2 LQKENI. The V end lost 2 bases, the J end lost 0 bases, and 5 bases lay between the germline ends. This CDR3 contains 15 residues. The CDR3 here is CASSPDSSGANVLTF. In nucleotides, the CDR3 is TGTGCCAGCTCACCAGACAGCTCTGGGGCCAACGTCCTGACTTTC.

This clonotype was seen a few times. The rearrangement joins TRBV20-1 to TRBJ2-7, with TRBD1 identical over 7 bases. Trimming at V came to 0 bases and at J to 3 bases, leaving 5 bases not matched to a gene. This CDR3 comprises 14 residues. The germline V gene has CDR1 DFQATT and CDR2 SNEGSKA (reference sequence). The CDR3 nucleotides read TGCAGTGCTAGAGATCCCCAGGGGGACTACGAGCAGTACTTC. Protein sequence: CSARDPQGDYEQYF.